The 20 T cell receptor beta chains presented below share a single source sample, sequenced in a study of patients and donors after allogeneic stem cell transplantation (dated by TCRdb to 2020 to 2021). Library creation used RT-PCR. The instrument given in TCRdb is NextSeq 550. Clones were called with MiXCR by TCRdb after fastp trimmed the public reads at Q25, and only in-frame beta chains were retained. Records with the same CDR3 protein are collapsed into one entry carrying the most frequent genes and DNA. Across this sample there are tens of thousands of distinct CDR3 sequences, with roughly 48% seen only once. The top ten hold around 55% of the sample. Sequenced material: blood, either unsorted or a sorted T cell fraction (not recorded which). These receptors were taken from a human donor who was either an allogeneic HSCT recipient or a stem cell or donor lymphocyte infusion donor (not recorded which). It is not recorded whose cells these are; they may come from a transplant donor.

This clonotype has just a few counts. The chain employs TRBV19 and TRBJ1-5; 8 nucleotides agree with TRBD1. Per the germline V gene, CDR1 is LNHDA and CDR2 is SQIVND (reference sequence). The junction had 9 bases not matched to a gene; V was cut back by 5 bases and J by 6 bases. The CDR3 spans 15 residues. DNA for the CDR3: TGTGCCAGTAGTGTTGCAGGGGGCGGCGGTCAGCCCCAGCATTTT. Translating gives CASSVAGGGGQPQHF.

The V gene is TRBV5-6, the J gene TRBJ1-3; D is unclear. Germline-derived CDR1 and CDR2 are SGHDT and YYEEEE. This CDR3 contains 14 residues. Trimming left V 0 bases short and J 2 bases short, with 6 bases between. CDR3 DNA: TGTGCCAGCAGCTTGGACAATCCTGGAAACACCATATATTTT. Protein sequence: CASSLDNPGNTIYF.

The chain employs TRBV20-1 and TRBJ1-2; 8 bases match TRBD1. The V segment lost 6 bases and the J segment 4 bases; nucleotides outside the gene matches: 16. This CDR3 region has 16 residues. The germline gives CDR1 DFQATT, CDR2 SNEGSKA (reference sequence). CDR3 region: CSAEGQGLSQSYGYTF. CDR3 in DNA: TGCAGTGCGGAAGGACAGGGACTTTCGCAATCCTATGGCTACACCTTC.

V and J are TRBV18 and TRBJ2-3; the D gene is possibly TRBD1 (5 bases). CDR3 length: 14 amino acids. Germline CDR1 reads KGHSH; CDR2 reads LQKENI. Between the trimmed V and J ends, which lost 3 bases and 4 bases, there was a span of 11 bases. CDR3 region: CASSPQGLADTQYF. The DNA for the CDR3 is TGTGCCAGCTCACCCCAGGGCCTGGCAGATACGCAGTATTTT.

This clonotype was observed a few times. This rearrangement joins TRBV12-3 or TRBV12-4 to TRBJ1-2; D unclear. This CDR3 has 14 residues. V shed 2 bases and J shed 4 bases, with 11 bases lying between them. The CDR3 loop reads CASSLMAGSYGYTF. DNA for the CDR3: TGTGCCAGCAGTTTAATGGCAGGCAGCTATGGCTACACCTTC.

The chain couples TRBV6-5 to TRBJ1-1; 7 bases align to TRBD1. In germline, CDR1 is MNHEY, CDR2 SVGAGI. V trimming: 4 bases; J trimming: 3 bases; junction bases outside the gene matches: 2. This CDR3 spans 13 amino acids. This chain's CDR3 is CASSLQGYTEAFF. In DNA form, the CDR3 reads TGTGCCAGCAGTTTACAGGGGTACACTGAAGCTTTCTTT.

The rearrangement joins TRBV12-3 or TRBV12-4 to TRBJ1-1, with TRBD1 matching 8 bases. The V gene end was trimmed by 3 bases and the J gene end by 1 base; junction bases not matched to a gene: 7. The CDR3 consists of 16 residues. The CDR3 DNA reads TGTGCCAGCAGTTTCTGGACAGGGCTCAGGAACACTGAAGCTTTCTTT. It yields the protein CASSFWTGLRNTEAFF.

This clonotype was observed a few times. The chain combines TRBV29-1 with TRBJ1-1; D is uncertain. Germline assignment: CDR1 SQVTM and CDR2 ANQGSEA. The CDR3 is 12 residues long. Trimming removed 4 bases at V and 0 bases at J, with 6 bases between. The CDR3 sequence is CSVVVMNTEAFF. The CDR3, as DNA: TGCAGCGTTGTAGTCATGAACACTGAAGCTTTCTTT.

The chain recombines TRBV14 with TRBJ2-1; no clear D gene. The germline V and J ends were trimmed by 0 bases and 0 bases, with 12 bases remaining between them. The CDR3 runs 17 residues. Germline V CDR1 and CDR2: SGHDN, FVKESK. The CDR3 nucleotides are TGTGCCAGCAGCCAAGATGGCCGACGCCTCTCCTACAATGAGCAGTTCTTC. Its protein product is CASSQDGRRLSYNEQFF.

The chain recombines TRBV6-5 with TRBJ1-1; D is uncertain. The CDR3 covers 14 residues. The ends were cut back, 6 bases at V and 4 bases at J, with 15 bases in the middle. Germline V gives CDR1 MNHEY, CDR2 SVGAGI. The CDR3 DNA reads TGTGCCAGCAGACAGACGAGGGAGAGCACTGAAGCTTTCTTT. Translation gives CASRQTRESTEAFF.

This chain links TRBV3-1 with TRBJ2-7, with 10 positions matching TRBD2. Germline CDR1 reads LGHDT; CDR2 reads YNNKEL (reference sequence). J lost 3 bases, V lost 4 bases, and 3 bases had no gene match. CDR3 length equals 14 residues. CDR3 sequence reads: CASSPSGSGYEQYF. In DNA form, the CDR3 reads TGTGCCAGCAGCCCTAGCGGGAGTGGCTACGAGCAGTACTTC.

The chain is built from TRBV20-1 and TRBJ2-7, with TRBD1 identical over 7 bases. J lost 2 bases, V lost 5 bases, and 6 bases had no gene match. This CDR3 contains 13 residues. Germline-derived CDR1 and CDR2 are DFQATT and SNEGSKA (reference sequence). For the CDR3, the DNA is TGCAGTGCTGCCGCAGGACAGGCCTACGAGCAGTACTTC. Translation: CSAAAGQAYEQYF.

This CDR3 reads CANRGTGGSPLHF. DNA of the CDR3: TGTGCCAACAGGGGGACAGGGGGTTCACCCCTCCACTTT. The rearrangement uses TRBV2 and TRBJ1-6; 11 bases are shared with TRBD1. The junction had 5 bases not matched to a gene; V was cut back by 10 bases and J by 9 bases. Germline V CDR1 and CDR2: SNHLY, FYNNEI. This CDR3 has 13 amino acids.

The chain uses TRBV5-1 and TRBJ2-1; 11 nucleotides match TRBD1. Per germline, CDR1 SGHRS and CDR2 YFSETQ. The CDR3 consists of 16 residues. V shed 4 bases, J shed 4 bases, and the junction held 7 bases outside the gene matches. The CDR3: CASSTGQGAVYNEQFF. In DNA form, the CDR3 reads TGCGCCAGCAGCACAGGACAGGGGGCAGTGTACAATGAGCAGTTCTTC.

J is TRBJ2-3 and V is TRBV29-1; D unresolved. CDR1 and CDR2 from the germline V gene are SQVTM and ANQGSEA. This CDR3 is built from 14 residues. Trimming shortened V by 8 bases and J by 2 bases, and 17 bases separated the two germline ends. CDR3: CSTSLRMITDTQYF. The CDR3 region has the DNA TGCAGCACCTCTCTACGGATGATCACAGATACGCAGTATTTT.

The V call is TRBV18, the J call TRBJ1-1; 7 positions match TRBD1. J gave up 1 base and V 5 bases, and 13 bases lay outside the gene matches. The CDR3 loop spans 17 amino acids. Looked up from germline, CDR1 is KGHSH and CDR2 is LQKENI. The CDR3 DNA reads TGTGCCAGCTCAGCGGGACAGCAGGTTTCTAGGAACACTGAAGCTTTCTTT. Translated: CASSAGQQVSRNTEAFF.

The V and J genes are TRBV12-3 or TRBV12-4 and TRBJ1-5, with unresolved D. The CDR3 extends over 13 amino acids. Deletions cut 7 bases from V and 7 bases from J, with 14 bases between. CDR3 sequence (DNA): TGTGCCAGCACCCGCCACGGAGGGCAGCCCCAGCATTTT. Amino acids: CASTRHGGQPQHF.

The V call is TRBV20-1, the J call TRBJ2-1; 9 nucleotides agree with TRBD2. The CDR3 has 15 residues. Germline V gives CDR1 DFQATT, CDR2 SNEGSKA (reference sequence). V was pared by 1 base and J by 0 bases, with 1 base of the junction left unmatched. CDR3 nucleotides: TGCAGTGCTAGAGGTAGCGGGAGCTCCTACAATGAGCAGTTCTTC. It translates to CSARGSGSSYNEQFF.

The chain carries TRBV7-9 and TRBJ1-1; possible D gene TRBD1, 6 bases. This CDR3 comprises 15 residues. Trimming took 3 bases from V and 0 from J, leaving 11 bases between them. Germline V gene lookup returns CDR1 SEHNR and CDR2 FQNEAQ (reference sequence). The CDR3 region has the DNA TGTGCCAGCAGCTTCAGACAGGATTTGAACACTGAAGCTTTCTTT. Translation: CASSFRQDLNTEAFF.

The CDR3 sequence is CASSQDARYEQYF. DNA for the CDR3: TGTGCCAGCAGTCAGGACGCGAGATACGAGCAGTACTTC. The rearrangement joins TRBV27 to TRBJ2-7; D call uncertain. CDR3 length: 13 amino acids. Germline V gives CDR1 MNHEY, CDR2 SMNVEV (reference sequence). V shed 5 bases and J shed 4 bases, with 12 bases lying between them.